Listed here are 2 T cell receptor beta chains from one sample, sequenced in a study of shared clonotypes between healthy human individuals. Terminally differentiated effector memory CD45RA+ cells were excluded by CCR7 positive selection of CD45RO-negative cells. Only in-frame clones appear in the TCRdb table, and some are missing; sequencing was by immunoSEQ multiplex PCR. The sample gives roughly 1,800,000 clones, approximately 94% of which show up once; 1.2% is in the top ten. Input material: naive CD8+ T cells sorted from blood. The receptors derive from a man in his late teens or twenties in good health.

The V and J genes are TRBV29-1 and TRBJ1-2, with 10 positions matching TRBD1. The ends lost 4 bases at V and 4 bases at J; junction bases unmatched: 6. The CDR3 loop spans 14 amino acids. Germline CDR1 SQVTM, CDR2 ANQGSEA. The CDR3 sequence: CSVGPGQGTYGYTF. The CDR3 nucleotides read TGCAGCGTTGGGCCGGGACAGGGGACCTATGGCTACACCTTC.

The rearrangement joins TRBV9 to TRBJ2-7, with D possibly being TRBD1 or TRBD2 (5 bases each). Trimming took 3 bases from V and 3 from J, leaving 19 bases between them. The CDR3 spans 16 residues. CDR1 and CDR2 from the germline V gene are SGDLS and YYNGEE. Written as DNA, the CDR3 is TGTGCCAGCAGCGGAGAGGGCGAAGGGGTGGACTACGAGCAGTACTTC. This sequence encodes CASSGEGEGVDYEQYF.